Reported below is one T cell receptor beta chain. This clone was detected only once. Its antigen is still unknown. No base quality information exists; no much larger clone differs at one position. This sample is drawn from a study of shared clonotypes between healthy human individuals (TCRdb year 2020). Regarding the complete study: A few men and two women, aged 18 to 49 years, made up the cohort. For each donor, three plates each were used for CD4 naive and CD4 memory, two plates were used for CD8 naive, and one plate was used for CD8 memory. To estimate repertoire size and how much clonotypes are shared between individuals, the study performed deep sequencing of blood TCR repertoires from a few healthy adults. Leukapheresis yielded between about 0.8 and 8.9 billion PBMCs per donor. Different laboratories and diverse techniques were used to prepare libraries and sequence TCR repertoires, to increase sequencing depth and limit assay-specific biases.

Healthy HIV-negative adults with no recently reported acute infections or vaccinations were included as donors. Every donor was a Caucasian adult living in Nashville, Tennessee, USA. CD4+ T cells were enriched through magnetic negative selection, after which naive cells were positively selected on CD45RA and the remaining negative fraction served as the memory subset. After blood collection by leukapheresis, PBMCs were isolated using Ficoll-Histopaque density gradient centrifugation and then cryopreserved in the vapor phase of liquid nitrogen. Purity and quantity of every magnetically sorted T cell population were checked by analytical flow cytometry. From each sorted fraction, genomic DNA was isolated and quantified by UV absorbance on a Nanodrop 2000c. General findings and caveats noted by the study authors: About 5% of naive CD4, 3.5% of naive CD8, roughly 2.5% of memory CD4, and about 0.4% of memory CD8 clonotypes were shared across several donors. Sampling was limited to blood, and TCR repertoires in tissue likely differ from TCR repertoires in blood. Even with the large sequencing depth, rarefaction of the sorted-subset datasets indicated that sequencing was incomplete. Clonotypes shared by all four sorted-subset donors showed higher generation probabilities than non-shared clonotypes. The small number of donors limited the genetic and exposure-history diversity represented. Pairwise subsampling led to the expectation that sequencing depth would affect the degree of clonotype sharing among donors. Naive subsets generally had larger estimated clonotype richness than memory subsets did.

Using the deep immunoSEQ assay, TCR CDR3 regions were amplified from genomic DNA by multiplex PCR. Extracted genomic DNA from each cell subset was spread evenly across all wells of several immunoSEQ 96-well plates, with each plate serving as a replicate. For sorted subsets, around 200 ng genomic DNA, equal to some 28,000 T cell genomes, was loaded into each replicate PCR. The purified libraries were quantified using a Qubit 3.0 fluorometer, sized with a Bioanalyzer 2100, and then quantified again using the KAPA Library Quantification kit. Each immunoSEQ 96-well plate was sequenced on its own single-read 150-cycle Illumina NextSeq 550 flow cell. As for the authors' bioinformatics: Because only junctional sequences without quality scores were contained in the immunoSEQ output, filtering matching that applied to full-length reads could not be performed. To assign V/J genes and CDR3, sequences were annotated against IMGT germline references using PyIR, a Python wrapper for IgBLAST v1.9. Reads were removed for weak V/J assignments (E-value above 1e-6), missing CDR3, stop codons, out-of-frame junctions, or ambiguous translated residues. V3J clonotypes were defined by identical inferred V gene, J gene, and CDR3 amino acid sequence. Percentage overlap between repertoires was calculated by dividing the number of shared unique clonotypes by the size of the smaller repertoire. Three approaches were used to assess repertoire richness: RTK rarefaction, the Chao1 estimator, and Recon v2.1 estimates of unobserved clonotypes. Generation probabilities were computed with OLGA for all TCRbeta clonotypes obtained by the gDNA method from a few donors. Sourced from immuneACCESS, this table was stored by TCRdb with only in-frame sequences that have V and J called. A share of the clones is absent; for the studies checked, an unresolved V gene accounts for under half, and the remainder has no known explanation. The V and J calls and clone size were taken over from that table, and D and trimming were inferred from the DNA. In this sample the table shows just under 350,000 clones, less than 75% of which occur a single time. Jointly, the top ten make up under 11% of the sample.

The CDR3, cysteine through phenylalanine, is 12 amino acids long. The only DNA kept is the CDR3, 36 bases in frame from the first base. Relative to germline, V is 3 bases shorter and J is 12 bases shorter, with 12 bases between their ends. Based on the germline V gene, the CDR1 and CDR2 sequences are KGHSH and LQKENI. Recombination joined TRBV18 with TRBJ2-1; no D gene is confidently identified. The sequence was collected from a man in his thirties or forties in good health. The source material was memory CD4+ T cells sorted from blood. The cell subset or site label, read with the paper, signifies: CD45RA-negative fraction. In nucleotides, the sequence is TGTGCCAGCTCACCGACGGCCCCTCGGCAGTTCTTC. Its amino acids are CASSPTAPRQFF.